Listed here are 12 T cell receptor beta chains from one sample, sequenced in a study of molecular identifiers for immune sequencing clone quantification. TCRdb ran MiXCR on the PCR reads and lists one entry per CDR3 protein. The data contain around 470,000 distinct CDR3 sequences, around 25% of them seen just once; the ten biggest clones take up around 0.8%. Sequenced material: naive CD8+ T cells from blood, with Jurkat cell RNA spiked in. The subset here: FACS-sorted CD8+CD4-CCR7+CD45RA+ naive T cells. The receptors here all came from a human donor in good health. Some libraries in this study had Jurkat cell RNA spiked in.

This clonotype has a single count. V usage is TRBV9 and J usage is TRBJ2-7; D unclear. The CDR3 covers 13 residues. The V end lost 0 bases, the J end lost 3 bases, and 7 bases lay between the germline ends. CDR1 and CDR2 from the germline V gene are SGDLS and YYNGEE. This chain's CDR3 is CASSVGNYYEQYF. CDR3 bases: TGTGCCAGCAGCGTAGGGAACTACTACGAGCAGTACTTC.

In its sample, this clonotype was seen a few times. The chain links TRBV2 to TRBJ2-7; D possibly uses TRBD1 or TRBD2 (6 bases each). This CDR3 spans 13 amino acids. V shed 3 bases and J shed 2 bases, with 8 bases lying between them. Germline CDR1 SNHLY, CDR2 FYNNEI. CDR3 sequence: CASSERGAYEQYF. The CDR3 nucleotides read TGTGCCAGCAGTGAGAGGGGGGCCTACGAGCAGTACTTC.

V is TRBV20-1 and J is TRBJ2-7; 7 nucleotides line up with TRBD1. V was pared by 0 bases and J by 3 bases, with 2 bases of the junction left unmatched. The CDR3 runs 13 residues. Germline V gene sequence: CDR1 DFQATT, CDR2 SNEGSKA (reference sequence). The CDR3 sequence is CSARDRGFYEQYF. CDR3 nucleotides: TGCAGTGCTAGAGACAGGGGGTTCTACGAGCAGTACTTC.

In this sample, this clonotype turned up many times. The genes are TRBV19 and TRBJ1-1; possible D gene TRBD1, 5 bases. This CDR3 spans 15 amino acids. V was shortened by 9 bases and J by 0 bases, with 17 bases between the two germline ends. CDR1 and CDR2 from the germline V gene are LNHDA and SQIVND (reference sequence). The CDR3 region is CASSLGQGLNTEAFF. DNA for the CDR3: TGTGCCAGCAGCTTAGGTCAGGGATTGAACACTGAAGCTTTCTTT.

This clonotype occurred a few times. The chain couples TRBV27 to TRBJ1-4; D possibly corresponds to TRBD1 (5 bases). This CDR3 region has 14 residues. V lost 2 bases to trimming and J lost 5 bases, with 9 bases between them. Germline loops: CDR1 MNHEY, CDR2 SMNVEV (reference sequence). In nucleotides, the CDR3 is TGTGCCAGCAGTTTAAGACAGTTCAATGAAAAACTGTTTTTT. It is translated as CASSLRQFNEKLFF.

A remark on this clonotype: The CDR3 does not close with the conserved phenylalanine or tryptophan, likely indicating a read error. The rearrangement joins TRBV4-3 to TRBJ2-1, with D uncertain. V was trimmed by 0 bases and J by 4 bases, leaving 7 bases between them. The germline gives CDR1 LGHNA, CDR2 YSLEER. The CDR3 is 14 amino acids. The CDR3 DNA is TGCGCCAGCAGCCAAGAAGGCCCTTACAATGAGCAGTTCTCC. Encoded protein: CASSQEGPYNEQFS.

This clonotype was seen a handful of times. This chain connects TRBV5-1 to TRBJ1-1; no firm D call. CDR1 is SGHRS and CDR2 is YFSETQ in the germline V gene. V lost 0 bases, J lost 3 bases, and 24 bases lay in between. This CDR3 has 19 amino acids. The CDR3 here is CASSLAGVFSPEMDTEAFF. DNA of the CDR3: TGCGCCAGCAGCTTGGCCGGTGTCTTTTCGCCGGAGATGGACACTGAAGCTTTCTTT. Based on the CDR3 plus reference TRBV5-1 and TRBJ1-1, the full variable domain is KAGVTQTPRYLIKTRGQQVTLSCSPISGHRSVSWYQQTPGQGLQFLFEYFSETQRNKGNFPGRFSGRQFSNSRSEMNVSTLELGDSALYLCASSLAGVFSPEMDTEAFFGQGTRLTVV.

Worth noting for this clonotype: One junction end disagrees with the germline gene, perhaps due to a read error. This CDR3 reads CARSVAGLNAEAFF. Written as DNA, the CDR3 is TGTGCCCGCAGTGTTGCGGGCCTGAACGCTGAAGCTTTCTTT. The chain joins TRBV27 to TRBJ1-1, with D unresolved. The CDR3 consists of 14 residues. The V gene's germline CDR1 is MNHEY and CDR2 SMNVEV (reference sequence).

This clonotype was counted between two and nine times. The V and J genes are TRBV6-5 and TRBJ2-2; no definite D call. The germline gives CDR1 MNHEY, CDR2 SVGAGI. V shed 0 bases and J shed 2 bases, with 10 bases lying between them. This CDR3 is 16 amino acids long. CDR3 sequence (DNA): TGTGCCAGCAGTTACTCCCATGGCACCAACACCGGGGAGCTGTTTTTT. Its protein product is CASSYSHGTNTGELFF.

This clonotype was recorded at least ten times. The V and J genes are TRBV28 and TRBJ2-3; D may be TRBD2 (6 bases). The ends were cut back, 2 bases at V and 3 bases at J, with 9 bases in the middle. This CDR3 contains 14 residues. Germline CDR1 MDHEN, CDR2 SYDVKM. In DNA form, the CDR3 reads TGTGCCAGCAGTTTAGGAGGGGAGACAGATACGCAGTATTTT. Protein sequence: CASSLGGETDTQYF.

V and J are TRBV4-1 and TRBJ2-7; 7 bases match TRBD1. The CDR3 runs to 14 residues. Unmatched junction bases numbered 9, after V lost 3 bases and J lost 7 bases. CDR1 is MGHRA and CDR2 is YSYEKL in the germline V gene. The CDR3 DNA reads as TGCGCCAGCAGCCATTTATCTCAACAGGGGGAGCAGTACTTC. It encodes CASSHLSQQGEQYF.

A single count supports this clonotype. One junction end disagrees with the germline gene, perhaps due to a read error. CDR3 in DNA: TGTGCCAGCAGTTCAACAGGGCTCCCCGGGGAGCCGTACTTC. Translation: CASSSTGLPGEPYF. V is TRBV6-2 or TRBV6-3 and J is TRBJ2-7; D is possibly TRBD1 (6 bases). This CDR3 is 14 amino acids long. Germline V gene data show CDR1 as MNHEY and CDR2 as SVGEGT.